Described below is a single TCR beta chain sequence and its context. The antigen is undetermined. This sample was included in a study of cytomegalovirus exposure and HLA in healthy donors. Overall study results and limits: Reportedly, a later analysis found an Asian-associated ancestry cluster had fewer N-insertions than the approximately 640-donor mean.

A multiplex PCR was run with 60 Vbeta primers and 13 Jbeta primers. Assay used: immunoSEQ multiplex PCR; TCRdb lists only in-frame clones, some missing. The sample's table shows about 120,000 clones. This sequence was found in a woman aged 40 to 49 in good health and CMV-seropositive. The sequenced material came from PBMCs.

CDR3 sequence: CASSLRTRREWNEQFF. DNA of the CDR3: TGTGCCAGCAGCTTAAGAACGAGACGGGAGTGGAATGAGCAGTTCTTC. The genes are TRBV13 and TRBJ2-1; possibly TRBD2 for D (6 bases). Looked up from germline, CDR1 is PRHDT and CDR2 is FYEKMQ (reference sequence). This CDR3 is 16 amino acids long. V lost 2 bases, J lost 7 bases, and 18 bases lay in between.